This TCR beta chain was captured by sequencing in a study of CD8 T cells in ankylosing spondylitis (dated by TCRdb to about 2017). Notes on the research overall: The study profiled T cell receptor beta repertoires in healthy donors and ankylosing spondylitis patients to find disease-linked TCR variants. The whole study cohort included 85 to 120 healthy donors and 25 or so ankylosing spondylitis patients. Peripheral blood was sampled, and synovial fluid was also collected from ankylosing spondylitis patients. What the authors observed across the whole study: The disease-linked clones were reported as significantly enriched in matched synovial fluid samples from ankylosing spondylitis patients. Some of the motif variants had been reported before in the synovial fluid and blood of reactive arthritis patients, a finding that suggests common disease-initiation mechanisms. Blood from ankylosing spondylitis patients appeared to be characterized by a TCR beta motif composed of roughly 8 highly homologous amino acid variants. A CD8+ phenotype was shown by the disease-linked clones, which were found at relatively low frequencies in peripheral blood.

Concerning this clonotype: The antigen this receptor binds is unknown. No base quality values were provided; no much bigger clone lies one nucleotide off.

The junction shows trimming of 5 bases on V and 4 bases on J, and the gene matches do not reach 5 bases of it. For CDR1 and CDR2, the germline V gene lists SGHRS and YFSETQ. Taken from cysteine to phenylalanine, the CDR3 has 14 residues. The only DNA kept is the CDR3, 42 bases in frame from the first base. TCRdb records Illumina HiSeq 2500 as the sequencer. TCR beta libraries were prepared by quantitative 5'-RACE with molecular barcodes. The source study handled its data this way. A new computational method, built on a probabilistic model of VDJ rearrangement, was used to identify disease-linked TCR variants. TCRdb ran its own pipeline on the public reads, namely fastp trimming at Q25 and MiXCR clone calling, and kept in-frame beta chains. One record per CDR3 amino acid sequence lists the most common genes and DNA. The V and J calls reflect TCRdb's pipeline rather than the authors' work. The sample table contains approximately 440,000 distinct CDR3 sequences; only one count was recorded for roughly 15% of them. About 0.94% of the sample rests with the top ten.

The chain links TRBV5-1 with TRBJ1-1, and 10 bases in between align with TRBD1. Sequencing was done on a sample of blood, either unsorted or a sorted T cell fraction (not recorded which). This clonotype was sampled from a male donor with ankylosing spondylitis. The sequenced DNA: TGCGCCAGCAGGGGGACAGGGGTGGGCACTGAAGCTTTCTTT. This sequence encodes CASRGTGVGTEAFF.